The clone carrying this TCR beta chain was found a few times. The antigen is not known. The data belong to a study of beta chain features in type 1 diabetes. The study, taken as a whole, reports: Shorter TCRB CDR3s, moderately but significantly so, were found in Type 1 diabetes patients in all four CD4+ subsets.

The study reverse transcribed the entire isolated RNA, so it sequenced expressed TCRB transcripts. Repertoires were generated with immunoSEQ multiplex PCR, while TCRdb's copy carries only in-frame clones and drops some. The sample carries some 640,000 clones, 11% to 15% recorded once. This sequence originates from a man aged 18 to 29 with type 1 diabetes. Sequenced material: naive CD4+ T cells from blood.

The CDR3, as DNA: TGCGCCAGCAGCCAAAAGTCCGGGGACCCTCTTGGCTACACCTTC. Encoded protein: CASSQKSGDPLGYTF. This sequence joins TRBV4-1 and TRBJ1-2, with D perhaps TRBD1 (5 bases). V was cut by 2 bases and J by 7 bases, with 17 bases left in between. CDR1 is MGHRA, CDR2 YSYEKL, per germline. The CDR3 totals 15 residues.